This record concerns one T cell receptor (beta chain) sequence. Its antigen is undetermined. CDR3 size: 12 residues. Trimming removed 6 bases from V and 6 bases from J; junction bases left unmatched: 3. Germline loops: CDR1 MNHEY, CDR2 SVGAGI. The record originates from a study of cytomegalovirus exposure and HLA in healthy donors. Whole-study context: Previous work identified roughly 120 million unique TCR beta sequences from about 179 million T cells.

PCR amplification relied on 60 Vbeta primers (plus 13 Jbeta primers). Authors' data handling: About 80 million unique TCR beta chains, 10 million to 13 million of them shared, were counted by a later analysis. Libraries were prepared by immunoSEQ multiplex PCR; TCRdb keeps only in-frame clonotypes and omits some of them. That table is the source of V, J and clone size, and D and trimming were worked out from the DNA. The table shows roughly 66,000 clones, with about 60% occurring only once. Study-level points and caveats: When analyzed later, a missense DCLRE1C variant was found to be linked to TCR beta V- and J-gene trimming. Being indistinguishable, some V segments were excluded, TRBV6-2 and TRBV6-3 among them.

Sequenced: PBMCs. This TCR derives from a woman between 45 and 65 years old in good health and CMV-seronegative. The chain links TRBV6-5 to TRBJ2-3; 7 nucleotides match TRBD1. Here the CDR3 reads CASSTRGDTQYF. The CDR3 DNA is TGTGCCAGCAGCACCAGGGGGGATACGCAGTATTTT.